The 12 T cell receptor beta chains reported below all come from one sample, sequenced in a study of blood T cells in healthy people across ages. A sample-barcoded 5' primer and a J-beta primer mix were used in a second PCR of about 7 to 12 cycles. Each CDR3 protein is one row after TCRdb ran MiXCR on the 5' RACE reads. Altogether 1.4 million or so distinct CDR3 sequences are present, around 40% being singletons, with the ten largest covering over 3.5%. The sequencing sample was made of blood. The receptors shown here come from a woman aged 18-29 years in good health.

The chain has TRBV9 and TRBJ1-2, with TRBD1 matching over 7 bases. This CDR3 comprises 13 residues. Trimming removed 4 bases from V and 7 bases from J; junction bases left unmatched: 7. CDR1 and CDR2 from the germline V gene are SGDLS and YYNGEE. CDR3 protein: CASSPGQTSGYTF. The CDR3 bases are TGTGCCAGCAGCCCGGGACAGACAAGTGGCTACACCTTC.

This clonotype appeared many times. This chain joins TRBV4-3 and TRBJ2-3; 9 bases line up with TRBD1. Germline CDR1 LGHNA, CDR2 YSLEER. The CDR3 is 17 amino acids. J gave up 0 bases and V 4 bases, and 8 bases lay outside the gene matches. The CDR3 spells CASSRFGQGNSTDTQYF. CDR3 coding DNA: TGCGCCAGCAGCCGCTTCGGACAGGGGAATAGCACAGATACGCAGTATTTT.

The count of this clonotype is one. The CDR3 bases are TGTGCCAGCACCTTACTTCCAGCGGAGACCCAGTTCTTC. This encodes CASTLLPAETQFF. The chain is built from TRBV2 and TRBJ2-1, with D tentatively TRBD2 (5 bases). The CDR3 covers 13 residues. Germline CDR1 reads SNHLY; CDR2 reads FYNNEI. V gave up 7 bases and J gave up 13 bases, with 20 bases separating them.

This clonotype was observed a single time. The chain employs TRBV15 and TRBJ2-3; D unclear. The CDR3 is 16 residues long. Trimming pared 0 bases from V and 1 base from J, leaving 11 bases between. Germline CDR1 reads LNHNV; CDR2 reads YYDKDF (reference sequence). CDR3 nucleotides: TGTGCCACCAGCAGAGATAAAGGGCGCGGCACAGATACGCAGTATTTT. Its translation: CATSRDKGRGTDTQYF.

CDR3 protein: CASSYMRTAYGYTF. CDR3 coding DNA: TGTGCCAGCAGTTACATGCGGACAGCGTATGGCTACACCTTC. The chain carries TRBV6-5 and TRBJ1-2, with a weak D call TRBD1 (6 bases). V lost 2 bases and J 5 bases, leaving 12 bases between the germline ends. Germline V gene lookup returns CDR1 MNHEY and CDR2 SVGAGI. This CDR3 spans 14 amino acids.

This clonotype was picked up a small number of times. The chain uses TRBV6-2 or TRBV6-3 and TRBJ1-1; D remains unclear. Between the trimmed V and J ends, which lost 0 bases and 1 base, there was a span of 9 bases. The CDR3 sequence is 15 residues long. Germline loops: CDR1 MNHEY, CDR2 SVGEGT. The CDR3 loop reads CASSYSSGSNTEAFF. Written as DNA, the CDR3 is TGTGCCAGCAGTTACTCTTCGGGATCGAACACTGAAGCTTTCTTT.

A remark on this clonotype: This could be a read error, since a much larger clone is one nucleotide away. The V and J genes are TRBV29-1 and TRBJ1-1; D is ambiguous. This CDR3 is built from 12 residues. Germline V gene lookup returns CDR1 SQVTM and CDR2 ANQGSEA. V lost 7 bases and J 0 bases, leaving 9 bases between the germline ends. The CDR3 loop is CSGRSLNTEAFF. The CDR3 DNA is TGCAGCGGTAGATCTTTGAACACTGAAGCTTTCTTT.

This chain joins TRBV20-1 and TRBJ2-1; D uncertain. Germline values: CDR1 DFQATT, CDR2 SNEGSKA (reference sequence). The CDR3 length is 14 residues. The V gene lost 5 bases and the J gene lost 0 bases, with 11 bases spanning the gap. CDR3 DNA sequence: TGCAGTGCTCACGACGGCAGCTCCTACAATGAGCAGTTCTTC. Translating it yields CSAHDGSSYNEQFF.

The CDR3 DNA sequence: TGTGCCAGCAGCGTACAATCAAACACTGAAGCTTTCTTT. As protein: CASSVQSNTEAFF. The chain uses TRBV9 and TRBJ1-1; no clear D gene. Trimming shortened V by 1 base and J by 2 bases, and 6 bases separated the two germline ends. CDR1 is SGDLS, CDR2 YYNGEE, per germline. This CDR3 contains 13 residues.

This chain links TRBV29-1 with TRBJ2-5, with a tentative D call TRBD1 (6 bases). Trimming left V 2 bases short and J 5 bases short, with 18 bases between. The length of the CDR3 is 15 residues. Germline CDR1 reads SQVTM; CDR2 reads ANQGSEA. CDR3 in amino acids: CSVELTFGQTETQYF. The CDR3 DNA reads TGCAGCGTTGAACTAACCTTCGGACAGACGGAGACCCAGTACTTC.

Only a few counts were recorded for this clonotype. Here the CDR3 DNA reads TGTGCCAGCAGTTTATTCGGACTAGCGGGTGAGCAGTTCTTC. This gives the protein CASSLFGLAGEQFF. The chain employs TRBV27 and TRBJ2-1, with TRBD2 identical over 11 bases. The CDR3 runs 14 residues. Germline-derived CDR1 and CDR2 are MNHEY and SMNVEV (reference sequence). Trimming cost V 1 base and J 9 bases; bases outside gene matches: 2.

The chain combines TRBV9 with TRBJ1-1; D remains ambiguous. Germline V gene sequence: CDR1 SGDLS, CDR2 YYNGEE. The CDR3 has 14 residues. V was pared by 0 bases and J by 3 bases, with 9 bases between. Written as DNA, the CDR3 is TGTGCCAGCAGCGTAGTTGAAGGGTACACTGAAGCTTTCTTT. This encodes CASSVVEGYTEAFF.